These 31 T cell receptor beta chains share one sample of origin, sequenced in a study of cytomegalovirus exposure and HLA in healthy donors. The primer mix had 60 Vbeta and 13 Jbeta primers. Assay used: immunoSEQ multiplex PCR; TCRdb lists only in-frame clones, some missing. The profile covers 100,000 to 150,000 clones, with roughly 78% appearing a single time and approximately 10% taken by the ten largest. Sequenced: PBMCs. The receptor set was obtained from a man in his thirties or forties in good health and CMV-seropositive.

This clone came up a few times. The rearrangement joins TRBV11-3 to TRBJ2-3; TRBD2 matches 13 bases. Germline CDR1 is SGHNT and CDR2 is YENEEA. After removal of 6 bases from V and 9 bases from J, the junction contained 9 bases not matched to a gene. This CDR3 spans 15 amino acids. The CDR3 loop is CASSLGLAGVETQYF. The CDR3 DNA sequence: TGTGCCAGCAGTCTCGGACTAGCGGGGGTAGAGACGCAGTATTTT.

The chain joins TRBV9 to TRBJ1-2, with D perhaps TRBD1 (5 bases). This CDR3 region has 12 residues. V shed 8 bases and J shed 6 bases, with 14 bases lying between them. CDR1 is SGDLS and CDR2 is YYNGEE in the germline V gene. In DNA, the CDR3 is TGTGCCAGTCAAACGGGGGGGGATGGCTACACCTTC. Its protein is CASQTGGDGYTF.

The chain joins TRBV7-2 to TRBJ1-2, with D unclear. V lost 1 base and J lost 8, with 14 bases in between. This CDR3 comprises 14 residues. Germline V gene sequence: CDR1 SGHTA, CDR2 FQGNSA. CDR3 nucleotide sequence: TGTGCCAGCAGCTTAGATCAAGTAGCAGAAGGCTACACCTTC. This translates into CASSLDQVAEGYTF. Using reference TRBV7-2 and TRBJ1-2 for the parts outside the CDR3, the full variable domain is GAGVSQSPSNKVTEKGKDVELRCDPISGHTALYWYRQSLGQGLEFLIYFQGNSAPDKSGLPSDRFSAERTGGSVSTLTIQRTQQEDSAVYLCASSLDQVAEGYTFGSGTRLTVV.

CDR3: CASSLSGGGNNEQFF. Here the CDR3 DNA reads TGTGCCAGCAGCTTAAGCGGGGGGGGTAACAATGAGCAGTTCTTC. The chain employs TRBV7-2 and TRBJ2-1; 10 bases fit TRBD2. With 2 bases clipped from V and 5 bases from J, the junction kept 3 bases outside the gene matches. The CDR3 has 15 amino acids. The germline gives CDR1 SGHTA, CDR2 FQGNSA.

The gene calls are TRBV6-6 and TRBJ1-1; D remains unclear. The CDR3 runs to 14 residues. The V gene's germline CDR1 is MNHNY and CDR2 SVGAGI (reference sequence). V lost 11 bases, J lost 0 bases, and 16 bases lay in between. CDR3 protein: CAYKAAEMNTEAFF. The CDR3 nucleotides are TGTGCCTATAAAGCGGCAGAGATGAACACTGAAGCTTTCTTT.

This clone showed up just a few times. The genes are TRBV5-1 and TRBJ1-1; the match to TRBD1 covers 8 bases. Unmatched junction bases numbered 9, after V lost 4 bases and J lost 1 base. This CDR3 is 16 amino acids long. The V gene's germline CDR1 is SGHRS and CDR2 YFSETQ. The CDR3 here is CASSPRWTGQNTEAFF. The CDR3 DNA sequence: TGCGCCAGCAGCCCAAGATGGACAGGGCAGAACACTGAAGCTTTCTTT.

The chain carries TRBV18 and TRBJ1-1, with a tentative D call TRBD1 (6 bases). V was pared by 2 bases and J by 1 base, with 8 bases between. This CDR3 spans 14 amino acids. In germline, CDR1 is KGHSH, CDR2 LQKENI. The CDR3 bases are TGTGCCAGCTCACCAGGGGGACAGAACACTGAAGCTTTCTTT. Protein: CASSPGGQNTEAFF.

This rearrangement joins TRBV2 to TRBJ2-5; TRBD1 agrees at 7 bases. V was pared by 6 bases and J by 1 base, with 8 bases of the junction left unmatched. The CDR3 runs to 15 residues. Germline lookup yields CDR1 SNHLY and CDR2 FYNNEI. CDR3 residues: CASRIDRALQETQYF. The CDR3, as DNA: TGTGCCAGCAGGATAGACAGGGCGCTCCAAGAGACCCAGTACTTC.

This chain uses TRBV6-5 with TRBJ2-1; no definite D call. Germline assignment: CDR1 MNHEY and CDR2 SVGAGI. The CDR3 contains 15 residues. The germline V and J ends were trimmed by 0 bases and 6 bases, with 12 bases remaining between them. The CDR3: CASSYSMARLNEQFF. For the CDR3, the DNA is TGTGCCAGCAGTTACTCGATGGCCAGACTCAATGAGCAGTTCTTC.

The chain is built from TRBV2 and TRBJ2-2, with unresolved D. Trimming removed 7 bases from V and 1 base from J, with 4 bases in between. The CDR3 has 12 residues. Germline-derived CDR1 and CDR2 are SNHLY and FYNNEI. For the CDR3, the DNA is TGTGCCAGCACGTGGAACACCGGGGAGCTGTTTTTT. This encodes CASTWNTGELFF.

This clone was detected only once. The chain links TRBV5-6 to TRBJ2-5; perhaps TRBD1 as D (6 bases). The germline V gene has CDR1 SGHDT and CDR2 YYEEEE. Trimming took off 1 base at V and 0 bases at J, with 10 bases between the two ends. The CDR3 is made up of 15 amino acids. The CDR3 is CASSLLDRNQETQYF. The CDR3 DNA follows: TGTGCCAGCAGCTTGCTGGACAGAAACCAAGAGACCCAGTACTTC. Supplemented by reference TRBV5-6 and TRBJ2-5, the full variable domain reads DAGVTQSPTHLIKTRGQQVTLRCSPKSGHDTVSWYQQALGQGPQFIFQYYEEEERQRGNFPDRFSGHQFPNYSSELNVNALLLGDSALYLCASSLLDRNQETQYFGPGTRLLVL.

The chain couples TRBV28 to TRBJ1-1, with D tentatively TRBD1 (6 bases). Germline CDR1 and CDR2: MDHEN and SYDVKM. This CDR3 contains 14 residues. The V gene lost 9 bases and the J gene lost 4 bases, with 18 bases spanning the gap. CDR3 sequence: CASGRGGWGTEAFF. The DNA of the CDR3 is TGTGCCAGTGGAAGGGGGGGATGGGGCACTGAAGCTTTCTTT.

Here the CDR3 DNA reads TGTGCCAGCAGTCTCCGGACAGGGGGATATTCACCCCTCCACTTT. It encodes CASSLRTGGYSPLHF. The chain joins TRBV6-1 to TRBJ1-6; TRBD1 agrees at 10 bases. The CDR3 has 15 amino acids. Germline V gene sequence: CDR1 MNHNS, CDR2 SASEGT. The ends lost 5 bases at V and 8 bases at J; junction bases unmatched: 6.

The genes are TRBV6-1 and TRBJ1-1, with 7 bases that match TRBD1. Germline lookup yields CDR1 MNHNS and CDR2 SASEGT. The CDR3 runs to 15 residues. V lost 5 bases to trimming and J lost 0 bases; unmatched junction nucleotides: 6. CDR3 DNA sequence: TGTGCCAGCAGTTCGGACAGGACCATGAACACTGAAGCTTTCTTT. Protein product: CASSSDRTMNTEAFF.

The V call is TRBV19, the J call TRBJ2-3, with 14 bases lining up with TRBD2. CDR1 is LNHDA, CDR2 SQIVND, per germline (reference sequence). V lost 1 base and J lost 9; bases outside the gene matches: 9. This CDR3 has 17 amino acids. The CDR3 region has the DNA TGTGCCAGTAGTATAGTCCGACTAGCGGGGGGGCAGAACACGCAGTATTTT. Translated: CASSIVRLAGGQNTQYF.

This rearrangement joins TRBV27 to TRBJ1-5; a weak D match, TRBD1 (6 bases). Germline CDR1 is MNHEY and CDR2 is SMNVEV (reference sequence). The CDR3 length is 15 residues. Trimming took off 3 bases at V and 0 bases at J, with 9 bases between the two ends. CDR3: CASSLGAYSNQPQHF. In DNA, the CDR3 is TGTGCCAGCAGTTTGGGGGCTTATAGCAATCAGCCCCAGCATTTT.

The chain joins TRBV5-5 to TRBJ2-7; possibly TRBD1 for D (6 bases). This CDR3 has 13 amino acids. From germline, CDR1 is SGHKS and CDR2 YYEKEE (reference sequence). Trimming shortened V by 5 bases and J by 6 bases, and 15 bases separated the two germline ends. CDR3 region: CASRPGQPGEQYF. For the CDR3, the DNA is TGTGCCAGCAGACCCGGACAGCCCGGCGAGCAGTACTTC.

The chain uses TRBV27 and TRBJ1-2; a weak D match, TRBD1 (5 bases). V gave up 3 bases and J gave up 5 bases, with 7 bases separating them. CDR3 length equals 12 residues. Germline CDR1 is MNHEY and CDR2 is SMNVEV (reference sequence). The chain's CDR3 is CASSFRGYGYTF. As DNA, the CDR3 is TGTGCCAGCAGTTTTCGGGGGTATGGCTACACCTTC.

The CDR3 nucleotides are TGTGCCAGCAGCCCAAGACTAGCGGGGACAAACGAGCAGTACTTC. It encodes CASSPRLAGTNEQYF. The V gene is TRBV9, the J gene TRBJ2-7, with 11 bases identical to TRBD2. The V gene end was trimmed by 4 bases and the J gene end by 5 bases; junction bases not matched to a gene: 8. CDR1 is SGDLS, CDR2 YYNGEE, per germline. CDR3 length equals 15 residues.

CDR3: CSVVGDRSSYEQYF. CDR3 bases: TGCAGCGTTGTGGGGGACAGGAGCTCCTACGAGCAGTACTTC. The chain recombines TRBV29-1 with TRBJ2-7, with 8 bases fitting TRBD1. The V and J ends lost 4 bases and 0 bases, in that order; junction bases with no gene match: 5. The germline V gene encodes CDR1 SQVTM and CDR2 ANQGSEA. The CDR3 sequence is 14 residues long.

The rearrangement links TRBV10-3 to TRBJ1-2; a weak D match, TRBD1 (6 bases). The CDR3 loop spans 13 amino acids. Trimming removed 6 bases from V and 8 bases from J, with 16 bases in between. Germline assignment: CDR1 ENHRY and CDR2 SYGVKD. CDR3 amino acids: CAISPGSDRGYTF. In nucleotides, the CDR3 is TGTGCCATCAGCCCCGGCTCAGACAGGGGCTACACCTTC.

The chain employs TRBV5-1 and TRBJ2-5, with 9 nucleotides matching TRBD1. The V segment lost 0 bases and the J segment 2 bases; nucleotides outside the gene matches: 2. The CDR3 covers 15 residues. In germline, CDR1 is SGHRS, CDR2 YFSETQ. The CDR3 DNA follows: TGCGCCAGCAGCTTGGACAGGGGGCATCAAGAGACCCAGTACTTC. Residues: CASSLDRGHQETQYF. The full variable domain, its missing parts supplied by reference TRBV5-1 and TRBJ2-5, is KAGVTQTPRYLIKTRGQQVTLSCSPISGHRSVSWYQQTPGQGLQFLFEYFSETQRNKGNFPGRFSGRQFSNSRSEMNVSTLELGDSALYLCASSLDRGHQETQYFGPGTRLLVL.

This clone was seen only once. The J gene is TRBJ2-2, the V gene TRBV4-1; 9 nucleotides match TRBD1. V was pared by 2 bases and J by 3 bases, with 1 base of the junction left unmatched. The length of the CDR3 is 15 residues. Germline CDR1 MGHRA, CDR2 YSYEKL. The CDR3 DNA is TGCGCCAGCAGCCAAACAGGGGGCGACACCGGGGAGCTGTTTTTT. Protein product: CASSQTGGDTGELFF.

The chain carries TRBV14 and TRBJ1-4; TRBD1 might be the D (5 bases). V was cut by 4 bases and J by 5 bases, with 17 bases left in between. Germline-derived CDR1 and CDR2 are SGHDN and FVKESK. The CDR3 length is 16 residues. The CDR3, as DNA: TGTGCCAGCAGCCTACGAGGGGAGGCGGGAAATGAAAAACTGTTTTTT. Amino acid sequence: CASSLRGEAGNEKLFF.

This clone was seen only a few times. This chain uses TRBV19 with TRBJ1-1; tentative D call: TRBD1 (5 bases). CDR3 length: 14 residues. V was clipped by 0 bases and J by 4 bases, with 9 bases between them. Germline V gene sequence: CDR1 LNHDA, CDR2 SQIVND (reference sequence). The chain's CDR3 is CASSIDRVRTEAFF. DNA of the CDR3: TGTGCCAGTAGTATAGACAGGGTGCGCACTGAAGCTTTCTTT.

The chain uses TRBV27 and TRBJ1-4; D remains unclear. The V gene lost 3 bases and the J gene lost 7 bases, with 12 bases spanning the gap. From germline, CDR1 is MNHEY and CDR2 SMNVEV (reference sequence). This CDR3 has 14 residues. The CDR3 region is CASSFGVSSEKLFF. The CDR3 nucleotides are TGTGCCAGCAGTTTCGGGGTATCGTCTGAAAAACTGTTTTTT. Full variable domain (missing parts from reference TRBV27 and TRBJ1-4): EAQVTQNPRYLITVTGKKLTVTCSQNMNHEYMSWYRQDPGLGLRQIYYSMNVEVTDKGDVPEGYKVSRKEKRNFPLILESPSPNQTSLYFCASSFGVSSEKLFFGSGTQLSVL.

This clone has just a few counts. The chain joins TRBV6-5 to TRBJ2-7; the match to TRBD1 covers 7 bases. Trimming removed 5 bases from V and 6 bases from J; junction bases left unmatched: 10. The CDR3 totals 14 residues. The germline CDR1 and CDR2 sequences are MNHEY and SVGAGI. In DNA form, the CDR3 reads TGTGCCAGCAGTGAACAGGGGCAGGGCCCCGAGCAGTACTTC. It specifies CASSEQGQGPEQYF.

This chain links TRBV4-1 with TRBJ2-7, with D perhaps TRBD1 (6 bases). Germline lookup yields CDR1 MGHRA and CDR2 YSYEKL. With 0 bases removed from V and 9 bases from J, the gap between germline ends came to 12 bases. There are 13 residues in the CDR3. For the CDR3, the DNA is TGCGCCAGCAGCCAAGAAATTCAGGGGACGCAGTACTTC. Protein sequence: CASSQEIQGTQYF.

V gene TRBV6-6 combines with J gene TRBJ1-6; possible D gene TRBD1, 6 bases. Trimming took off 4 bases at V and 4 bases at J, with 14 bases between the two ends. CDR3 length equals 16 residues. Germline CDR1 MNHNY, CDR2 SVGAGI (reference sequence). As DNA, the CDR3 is TGTGCCAGCAGTTTACACCAGACAGGTTATAATTCACCCCTCCACTTT. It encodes CASSLHQTGYNSPLHF.

CDR3 loop: CASSDSLGAHEQYF. In DNA form, the CDR3 reads TGTGCCAGCAGTGATTCGTTGGGGGCCCACGAGCAGTACTTC. V and J are TRBV6-1 and TRBJ2-7, with D possibly matching TRBD1 (6 bases). V lost 3 bases and J lost 5, with 14 bases in between. This CDR3 spans 14 amino acids. Germline loops: CDR1 MNHNS, CDR2 SASEGT.

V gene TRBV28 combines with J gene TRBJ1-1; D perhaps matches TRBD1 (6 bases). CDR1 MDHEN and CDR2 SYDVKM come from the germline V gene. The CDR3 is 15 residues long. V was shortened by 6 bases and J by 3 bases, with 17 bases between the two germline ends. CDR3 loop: CASRGTFQYDTEAFF. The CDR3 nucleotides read TGTGCCAGCAGGGGGACATTTCAATACGACACTGAAGCTTTCTTT.